These 14 T cell receptor beta chains originate from one sample sequenced in a study of blood T cell repertoires in COVID-19. Only in-frame clones appear in the TCRdb table, and some are missing; sequencing was by immunoSEQ multiplex PCR. The sample holds about 130,000 clones, about 79% seen once. The sequencing sample was made of peripheral blood. These receptors all come from a woman aged 45 to 65 with acute or convalescent COVID-19.

V usage is TRBV6-1 and J usage is TRBJ1-4; TRBD1 is a possible D gene (6 bases). Trimming left V 0 bases short and J 8 bases short, with 10 bases between. This CDR3 region has 14 residues. Germline V CDR1 and CDR2: MNHNS, SASEGT. In DNA form, the CDR3 reads TGTGCCAGCAGTGAAGCATACAGGGCGGAAAAACTGTTTTTT. This codes for CASSEAYRAEKLFF.

This sequence joins TRBV6-5 and TRBJ1-1, with TRBD1 matching over 9 bases. The CDR3 length is 13 residues. V gave up 5 bases and J gave up 11 bases; unmatched junction bases: 9. The germline V gene encodes CDR1 MNHEY and CDR2 SVGAGI. This CDR3 reads CASSMRTGENAFF. The CDR3 DNA reads as TGTGCCAGCAGTATGCGGACAGGGGAAAATGCTTTCTTT.

The sample holds a few counts of this clone. The chain carries TRBV14 and TRBJ2-3; TRBD2 matches at 7 bases. The V gene's germline CDR1 is SGHDN and CDR2 FVKESK. The V and J ends lost 2 bases and 2 bases, in that order; junction bases with no gene match: 4. CDR3 size: 15 residues. CDR3 in DNA: TGTGCCAGCAGCCAACTAGCGGTGAACACAGATACGCAGTATTTT. This sequence encodes CASSQLAVNTDTQYF.

The J gene is TRBJ1-6, the V gene TRBV7-2, with 10 bases matching TRBD1. The CDR3 has 18 residues. V gave up 5 bases and J gave up 7 bases; unmatched junction bases: 14. Per germline, CDR1 SGHTA and CDR2 FQGNSA. CDR3 sequence (DNA): TGTGCCAGCAGCGCACAACATTCCGGGACAGGGGACAATTCACCCCTCCACTTT. It translates to CASSAQHSGTGDNSPLHF.

This clone was seen a single time. DNA of the CDR3: TGTGCCAGTAGTAGGAATAATCCGGGACAGGGGGCGAGTGGCTACACCTTC. Amino acid sequence: CASSRNNPGQGASGYTF. The chain links TRBV19 to TRBJ1-2; 12 bases are a match to TRBD1. The J segment lost 7 bases and the V segment lost 4 bases, leaving 13 bases of the junction unmatched. There are 17 residues in the CDR3. The V gene's germline CDR1 is LNHDA and CDR2 SQIVND (reference sequence).

The chain carries TRBV9 and TRBJ1-3; no reliable D call. The CDR3 consists of 16 residues. V was shortened by 0 bases and J by 3 bases, with 13 bases between the two germline ends. Germline CDR1 is SGDLS and CDR2 is YYNGEE. CDR3 DNA sequence: TGTGCCAGCAGCGTAGAAGCGGAGACGGTTGGAAACACCATATATTTT. Translation gives CASSVEAETVGNTIYF.

The V gene is TRBV6-6, the J gene TRBJ1-2; D ambiguous. V was shortened by 2 bases and J by 2 bases, with 9 bases between the two germline ends. The germline gives CDR1 MNHNY, CDR2 SVGAGI (reference sequence). CDR3 length: 14 residues. The DNA for the CDR3 is TGTGCCAGCAGTTACGGGCAATTAAACTATGGCTACACCTTC. Protein: CASSYGQLNYGYTF.

The rearrangement joins TRBV6-5 to TRBJ2-7; 10 bases agree with TRBD1. CDR3 size: 14 residues. Per germline, CDR1 MNHEY and CDR2 SVGAGI. V shed 5 bases and J 3 bases; nucleotides not matched to a gene: 4. The CDR3 spells CASSPTGGNYEQYF. As DNA, the CDR3 is TGTGCCAGCAGTCCGACAGGGGGCAACTACGAGCAGTACTTC.

This clone has more than one count but fewer than ten. The rearrangement links TRBV19 to TRBJ2-7, with 9 positions matching TRBD1. The CDR3 length is 15 residues. Germline lookup yields CDR1 LNHDA and CDR2 SQIVND (reference sequence). J lost 1 base, V lost 4 bases, and 5 bases had no gene match. Written as DNA, the CDR3 is TGTGCCAGTAGTACTTCCGGGACAGGGTCCTACGAGCAGTACTTC. Translation gives CASSTSGTGSYEQYF. Supplemented by reference TRBV19 and TRBJ2-7, the full variable domain reads DGGITQSPKYLFRKEGQNVTLSCEQNLNHDAMYWYRQDPGQGLRLIYYSQIVNDFQKGDIAEGYSVSREKKESFPLTVTSAQKNPTAFYLCASSTSGTGSYEQYFGPGTRLTVT.

This clone was picked up one time. V is TRBV5-1 and J is TRBJ2-1; perhaps TRBD2 as D (6 bases). This CDR3 region has 15 residues. V lost 4 bases and J 6 bases, leaving 17 bases between the germline ends. CDR1 and CDR2 (germline): SGHRS, YFSETQ. CDR3 protein: CASSVGTGESNEQFF. For the CDR3, the DNA is TGCGCCAGCAGCGTTGGGACGGGAGAAAGCAATGAGCAGTTCTTC.

This rearrangement joins TRBV6-4 to TRBJ1-6, with TRBD1 matching 7 bases. CDR1 and CDR2 from the germline V gene are MRHNA and SNTAGT. The CDR3 contains 14 residues. V shed 4 bases and J 7 bases; nucleotides not matched to a gene: 4. CDR3 in DNA: TGTGCCAGCAGTGCGGGACAGCTGAATTCACCCCTCCACTTT. Amino acids: CASSAGQLNSPLHF.

This rearrangement joins TRBV4-2 to TRBJ2-3; 9 nucleotides line up with TRBD2. CDR3 length: 17 residues. J gave up 5 bases and V 0 bases, and 9 bases lay outside the gene matches. Germline CDR1 is LGHNA and CDR2 is YNFKEQ. The CDR3 DNA is TGTGCCAGCAGCCAAGATCATGAGCGGGGGGCCGGAGATACGCAGTATTTT. Translation: CASSQDHERGAGDTQYF.

The chain employs TRBV11-2 and TRBJ1-1, with TRBD1 as a possible D gene (6 bases). This CDR3 is built from 13 residues. With 5 bases removed from V and 5 bases from J, the gap between germline ends came to 12 bases. Germline V CDR1 and CDR2: SGHAT, FQNNGV. The CDR3, as DNA: TGTGCCAGCAGCCGTCTCACAGGGACTGAAGCTTTCTTT. It codes for CASSRLTGTEAFF.

V gene TRBV2 combines with J gene TRBJ2-3, with 9 positions matching TRBD1. The length of the CDR3 is 17 residues. CDR1 is SNHLY and CDR2 is FYNNEI in the germline V gene. The V segment lost 6 bases and the J segment 4 bases; nucleotides outside the gene matches: 14. CDR3 region: CASRKTGTGILSDTQYF. Written as DNA, the CDR3 is TGTGCCAGCAGGAAGACCGGGACAGGGATCTTGTCAGATACGCAGTATTTT.